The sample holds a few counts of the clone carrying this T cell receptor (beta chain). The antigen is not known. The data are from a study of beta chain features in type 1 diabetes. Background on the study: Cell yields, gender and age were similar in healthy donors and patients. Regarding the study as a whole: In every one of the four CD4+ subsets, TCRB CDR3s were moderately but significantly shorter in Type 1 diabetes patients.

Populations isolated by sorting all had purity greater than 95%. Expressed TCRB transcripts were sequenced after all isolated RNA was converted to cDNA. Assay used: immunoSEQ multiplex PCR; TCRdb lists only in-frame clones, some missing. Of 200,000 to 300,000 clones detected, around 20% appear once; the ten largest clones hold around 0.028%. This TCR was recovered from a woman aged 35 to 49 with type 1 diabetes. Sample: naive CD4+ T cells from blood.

The CDR3 DNA sequence: TGTGCCAGCAGCGTAGGACAGCAGCCCTATGGCTACACCTTC. This translates into CASSVGQQPYGYTF. This chain links TRBV9 with TRBJ1-2; D might be TRBD1 (5 bases). Germline V gene lookup returns CDR1 SGDLS and CDR2 YYNGEE. Trimming pared 0 bases from V and 4 bases from J, leaving 10 bases between. There are 14 residues in the CDR3. The full variable domain, its missing parts supplied by reference TRBV9 and TRBJ1-2, is DSGVTQTPKHLITATGQRVTLRCSPRSGDLSVYWYQQSLDQGLQFLIQYYNGEERAKGNILERFSAQQFPDLHSELNLSSLELGDSALYFCASSVGQQPYGYTFGSGTRLTVV.